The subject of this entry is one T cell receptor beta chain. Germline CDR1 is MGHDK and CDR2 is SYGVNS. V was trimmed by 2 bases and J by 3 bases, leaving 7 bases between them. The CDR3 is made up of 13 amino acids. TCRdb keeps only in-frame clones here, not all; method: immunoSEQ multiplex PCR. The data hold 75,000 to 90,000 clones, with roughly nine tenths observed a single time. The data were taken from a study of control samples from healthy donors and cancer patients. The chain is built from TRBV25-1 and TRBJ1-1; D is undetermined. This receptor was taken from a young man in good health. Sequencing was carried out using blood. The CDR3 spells CASSEAEYTEAFF. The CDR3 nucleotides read TGTGCCAGCAGTGAAGCCGAGTACACTGAAGCTTTCTTT.